The TCR beta chain under discussion was sequenced for a study of cytomegalovirus exposure and HLA in healthy donors. For the study at large: Genotyping of 430 or so donors showed that over 65% belonged to the Caucasian-associated ancestry cluster. Notes on the study in general: Most of the TCR beta V segments (in an earlier analysis) were productive either about 87% or about 30% of the time.

For this clone: The antigen is not known.

The CDR3 runs to 12 residues. CDR1 is GTSNPN, CDR2 SVGIG, per germline (reference sequence). Trimming took off 0 bases at V and 6 bases at J, with 5 bases between the two ends. Researchers ran the PCR with 60 Vbeta and 13 Jbeta primers. Using immunoSEQ multiplex PCR, the repertoire was profiled, and TCRdb retains in-frame clones only, with some absent. The data contain over 60,000 clones, about 75% of them singletons. Sequencing was carried out using PBMCs. The sequence derives from a man in his late teens or twenties in good health and CMV-seronegative. The chain recombines TRBV30 with TRBJ2-2, with D perhaps matching TRBD1 (5 bases). CDR3 loop: CAWSVQAGELFF. The CDR3 DNA reads as TGTGCCTGGAGTGTACAGGCCGGGGAGCTGTTTTTT.